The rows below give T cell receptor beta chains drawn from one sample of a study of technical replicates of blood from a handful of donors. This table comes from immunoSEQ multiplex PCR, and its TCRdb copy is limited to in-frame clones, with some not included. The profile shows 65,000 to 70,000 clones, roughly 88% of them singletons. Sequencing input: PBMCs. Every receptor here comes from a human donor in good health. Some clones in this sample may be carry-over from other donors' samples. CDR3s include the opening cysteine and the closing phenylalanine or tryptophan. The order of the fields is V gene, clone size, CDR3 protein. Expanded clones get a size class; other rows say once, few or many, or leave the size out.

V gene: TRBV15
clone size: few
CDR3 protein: CATSKDITGELFF

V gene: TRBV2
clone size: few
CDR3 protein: CASSVMREQYF

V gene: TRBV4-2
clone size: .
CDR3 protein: CASSHSRGGAAETQYF

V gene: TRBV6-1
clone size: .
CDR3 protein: CASSEAPKGTSGRAGSYEQYF

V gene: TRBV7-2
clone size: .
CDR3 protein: CASSLQAGGFYTDTQYF

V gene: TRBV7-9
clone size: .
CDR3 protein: CASSSGSHNEQFF

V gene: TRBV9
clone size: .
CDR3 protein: CASSVGIAGGQETQYF

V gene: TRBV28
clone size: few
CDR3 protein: CASRESGGSGANVLTF

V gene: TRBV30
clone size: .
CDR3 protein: CAWSVFGSMKQFF

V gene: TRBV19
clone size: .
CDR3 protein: CASSMVGDRTYEQYF

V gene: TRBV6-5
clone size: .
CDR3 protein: CASSSRGAGTGELFF

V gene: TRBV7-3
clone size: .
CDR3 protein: CASSPGGPRDEQFF

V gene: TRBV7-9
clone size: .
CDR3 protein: CASSLTGGLNTEAFF

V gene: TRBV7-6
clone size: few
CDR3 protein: CASSLKDRGIAGELFF

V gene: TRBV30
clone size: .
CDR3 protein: CAWTQQGAANYGYTF

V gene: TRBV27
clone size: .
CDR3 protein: CASSPGLARVGYNEQFF

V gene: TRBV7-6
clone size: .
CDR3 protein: CASSPRPQGDEQYF

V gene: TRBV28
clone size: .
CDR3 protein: CASSPTGVQETQYF

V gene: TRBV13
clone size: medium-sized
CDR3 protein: CASSLEGGDYNEQFF

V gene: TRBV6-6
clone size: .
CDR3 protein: CASSSDRGSAGYTF

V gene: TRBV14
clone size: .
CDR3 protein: CASGPPGARYEQYF

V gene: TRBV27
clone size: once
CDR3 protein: CASSLGQDTEAFF

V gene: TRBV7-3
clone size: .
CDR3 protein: CASSRQENTEAFF

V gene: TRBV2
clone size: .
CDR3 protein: CASSEAVDSRLFF

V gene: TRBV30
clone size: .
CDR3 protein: CAGNRRGTEAFF

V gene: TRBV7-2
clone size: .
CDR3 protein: CASTGGTGTYEQYF

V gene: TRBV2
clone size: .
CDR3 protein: CASRKTSGRQETQYF

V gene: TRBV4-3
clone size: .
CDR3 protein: CASSQAPGHPSTDTQYF

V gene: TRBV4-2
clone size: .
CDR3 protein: CASSQDSGVDTQYF

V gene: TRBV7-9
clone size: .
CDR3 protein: CASTGTSGRAYEQYF

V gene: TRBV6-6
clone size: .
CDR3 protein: CASREGQGDFTDTQYF

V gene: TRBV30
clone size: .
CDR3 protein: CAWDTGVNYGYTF

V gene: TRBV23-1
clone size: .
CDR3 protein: CASSQWEGEVVGTEAFF

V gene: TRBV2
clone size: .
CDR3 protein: CASSGLAGGRTGELFF

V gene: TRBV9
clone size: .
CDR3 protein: CASSVVGSSYEQYF

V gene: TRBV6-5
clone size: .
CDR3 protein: CASSYSGIANEQFF

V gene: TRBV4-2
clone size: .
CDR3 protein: CASSQDPAGTSGYEQYF

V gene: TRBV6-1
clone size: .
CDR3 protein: CASSDDRAGPNEQYF

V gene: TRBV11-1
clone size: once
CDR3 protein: CASSSYGQGNTDTQYF

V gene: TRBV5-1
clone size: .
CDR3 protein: CASSRSGGFDEQFF

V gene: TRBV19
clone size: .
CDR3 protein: CASNNGGNYGYTF

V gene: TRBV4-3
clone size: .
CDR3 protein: CASSQGISTESDEQFF

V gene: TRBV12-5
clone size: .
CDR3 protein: CASVNSGGAYEQYF

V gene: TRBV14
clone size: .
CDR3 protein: CASSPDRKYGYTF

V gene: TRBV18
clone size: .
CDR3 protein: CASSTGGTSGSHEQYF

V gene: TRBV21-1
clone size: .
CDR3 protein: CASSKTRLADYEQYF

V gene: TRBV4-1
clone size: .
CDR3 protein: CASSQVPLSGIYGYTF

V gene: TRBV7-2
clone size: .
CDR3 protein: CASSPTGGNEKLFF